This T cell receptor (beta chain) was obtained from a study of shared clonotypes between healthy human individuals. Splitting of CD4+ cells produced CD45RA+ naive and CD45RA-negative memory subsets. Sequenced by immunoSEQ multiplex PCR; TCRdb stores in-frame clones only, minus some. The data contain over a million clones, around 74% of them singletons. Germline values: CDR1 SGHRS, CDR2 YFSETQ. The V end was cut by 0 bases, the J end by 5 bases, with 5 bases between. The CDR3 contains 13 residues. This clone was found a few times. Sequenced input: memory CD4+ T cells sorted from blood. This sample's subset: CD45RA-negative fraction. V and J are TRBV5-1 and TRBJ2-2, with D uncertain. The receptor was derived from a young man in good health. The CDR3 bases are TGCGCCAGCAGCTTGGCCAGAACCGGGGAGCTGTTTTTT. Translating it yields CASSLARTGELFF. The full variable domain, with the rest looked up from reference TRBV5-1 and TRBJ2-2, is KAGVTQTPRYLIKTRGQQVTLSCSPISGHRSVSWYQQTPGQGLQFLFEYFSETQRNKGNFPGRFSGRQFSNSRSEMNVSTLELGDSALYLCASSLARTGELFFGEGSRLTVL.